These T cell receptor beta chains were read from a single sample in a study of cytomegalovirus exposure and HLA in healthy donors. Data came from immunoSEQ multiplex PCR; TCRdb stores just in-frame clones and leaves some out. The data contain around 160,000 clones, over 70% of them seen just once; the ten biggest clones take up roughly 7.4%. The sequenced material came from PBMCs. The source of these receptors is a male donor in good health and CMV-seropositive. CDR3s include the opening cysteine and the closing phenylalanine or tryptophan. D genes are given only for firm matches. A row's size may be missing; if present it is once, few, many or a size class.

>TRBJ1-1|-|TRBV9|-
TGTGCCAGCAGCGCCGGGGGGAACACTGAAGCTTTCTTT
CASSAGGNTEAFF
>TRBJ2-3|-|TRBV6-4|-
TGTGCCAGCAGCGCTATTCCCGGGGGCACAGATACGCAGTATTTT
CASSAIPGGTDTQYF
>TRBJ2-1|few|TRBV5-1|-
TGCGCCAGCAGCCTAAGACGTGATCGGGGGGAGCAGTTCTTC
CASSLRRDRGEQFF
>TRBJ1-1|-|TRBV6-6|-
TGTGCCAGCAGTTATACCGGGACACAGAACACTGAAGCTTTCTTT
CASSYTGTQNTEAFF
>TRBJ2-5|-|TRBV2|TRBD2
TGTGCCAGCAGTGAAGCGCGGGGGTCTCAAGAGACCCAGTACTTC
CASSEARGSQETQYF
>TRBJ1-2|-|TRBV9|-
TGTGCCAGCAGATCCGGAGGGCTCGGAAACTATGGCTACACCTTC
CASRSGGLGNYGYTF
>TRBJ1-5|few|TRBV6-6|-
TGTGCCAGCAGTTACGGCCAGGGAAGTCAGCCCCAGCATTTT
CASSYGQGSQPQHF
>TRBJ1-1|-|TRBV11-2|TRBD1
TGTGCCAGCAGCGGAGGACAGGGGTCCGCGAACACTGAAGCTTTCTTT
CASSGGQGSANTEAFF
>TRBJ2-1|-|TRBV4-1|TRBD2
TGCGCCAGCAGCCAAGAGCCCTTGTACAGCGGGGGGGAGAATGAGCAGTTCTTC
CASSQEPLYSGGENEQFF
>TRBJ2-2|once|TRBV2|TRBD2
TGTGCCAGCAGTGCCCTAGCGGGGGGGAACACCGGGGAGCTGTTTTTT
CASSALAGGNTGELFF
>TRBJ2-7|-|TRBV5-1|TRBD1
TGCGCCAGCAGCTTGGCGCAGGGGACAGGCGAGCAGTACTTC
CASSLAQGTGEQYF
>TRBJ1-1|-|TRBV7-9|-
TGTGCCAGCAGCGGCAAGACAGGGAACACTGAAGCTTTCTTT
CASSGKTGNTEAFF
>TRBJ2-7|-|TRBV7-3|-
TGTGCCAGCAGCTTAACCGGGGGAGGCATCTACGAGCAGTACTTC
CASSLTGGGIYEQYF
>TRBJ1-2|-|TRBV7-9|-
TGTGCCAGCAGCTTAGGCCCCCAGGGATATGGCTACACCTTC
CASSLGPQGYGYTF